This TCR beta chain was recorded in a study of T cell responses to AZD1222 COVID-19 vaccine. Clones were sequenced by immunoSEQ multiplex PCR, and TCRdb holds only the in-frame ones, with some missing. The table lists about 160,000 clones, roughly 90% of them singletons. Study results and caveats: As reported, nearly half of all spike-specific TCRs target variant regions that are unmutated.

Worth noting for this clone: As yet, its antigen is unknown.

The CDR3 length is 13 residues. The germline V gene has CDR1 GTSNPN and CDR2 SVGIG (reference sequence). Deletions cut 3 bases from V and 6 bases from J, with 14 bases between. Sequencing was performed on peripheral blood, taken 28 days after the second AZD1222 dose. The chain has TRBV30 and TRBJ1-2, with a possible D match to TRBD1 (6 bases). This clonotype was obtained from an adult who received the AZD1222 COVID-19 vaccine. In DNA form, the CDR3 reads TGTGCCTGGAGCAGGGGCGGGTCCCATGGCTACACCTTC. Amino acids: CAWSRGGSHGYTF.